The present TCR beta chain was sequenced within a study of T-cell memory formation after mild COVID-19. TCRdb recomputed calls from the 5' RACE reads with MiXCR, one row per CDR3 protein. This table holds more than 350,000 distinct CDR3 sequences, roughly 15% found once. In its sample, this clonotype was seen many times. The receptor was derived from a man between 18 and 29 years old who had mild COVID-19 (a few samples of this study predate the infection). Cell type and time point are not known. The sequenced sample consisted of PBMCs or a T cell subset sorted from them (not recorded which).

The CDR3 DNA follows: TGCGCCAGCAGCCAAGATTGGGCCGAGGGAAGGGAGACCCAGTACTTC. It translates to CASSQDWAEGRETQYF. The rearrangement uses TRBV4-3 and TRBJ2-5; TRBD2 is a possible D gene (5 bases). From germline, CDR1 is LGHNA and CDR2 YSLEER. Trimming pared 0 bases from V and 5 bases from J, leaving 16 bases between. The CDR3 has 16 amino acids.